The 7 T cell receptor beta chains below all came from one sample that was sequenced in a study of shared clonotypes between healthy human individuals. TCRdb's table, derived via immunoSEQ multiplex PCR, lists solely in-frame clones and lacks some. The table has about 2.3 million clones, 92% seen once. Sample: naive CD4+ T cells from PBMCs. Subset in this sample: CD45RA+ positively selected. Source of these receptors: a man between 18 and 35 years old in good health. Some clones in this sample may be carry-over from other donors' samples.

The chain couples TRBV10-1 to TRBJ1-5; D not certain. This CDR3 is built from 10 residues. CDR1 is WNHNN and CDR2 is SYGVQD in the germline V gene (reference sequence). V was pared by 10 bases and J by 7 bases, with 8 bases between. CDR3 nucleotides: TGCGCCAAAAAACGGCAGCCCCAGCATTTT. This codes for CAKKRQPQHF.

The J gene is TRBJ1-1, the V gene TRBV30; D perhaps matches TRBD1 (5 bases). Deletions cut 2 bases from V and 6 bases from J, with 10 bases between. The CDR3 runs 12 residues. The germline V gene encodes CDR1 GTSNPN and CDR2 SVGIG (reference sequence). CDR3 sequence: CAWSPQGSEAFF. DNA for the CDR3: TGTGCCTGGAGTCCCCAGGGCTCTGAAGCTTTCTTT.

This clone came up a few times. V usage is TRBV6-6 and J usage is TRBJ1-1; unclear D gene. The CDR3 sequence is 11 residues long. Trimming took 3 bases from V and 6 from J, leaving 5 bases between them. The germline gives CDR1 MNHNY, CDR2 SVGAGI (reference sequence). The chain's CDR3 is CASSYKSEAFF. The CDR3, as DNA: TGTGCCAGCAGTTATAAGTCTGAAGCTTTCTTT.

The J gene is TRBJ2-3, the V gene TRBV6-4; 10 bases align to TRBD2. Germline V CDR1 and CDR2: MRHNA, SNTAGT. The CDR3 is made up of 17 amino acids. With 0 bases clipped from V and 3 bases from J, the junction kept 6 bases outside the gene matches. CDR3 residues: CASSDSASGRVTDTQYF. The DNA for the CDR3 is TGTGCCAGCAGTGACTCCGCTAGCGGGAGAGTAACAGATACGCAGTATTTT.

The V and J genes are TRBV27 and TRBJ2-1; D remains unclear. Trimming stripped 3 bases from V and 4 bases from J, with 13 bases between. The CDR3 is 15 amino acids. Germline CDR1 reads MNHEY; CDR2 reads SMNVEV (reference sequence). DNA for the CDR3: TGTGCCAGCAGTTTCGGGTCACCCACGTACAATGAGCAGTTCTTC. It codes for CASSFGSPTYNEQFF.

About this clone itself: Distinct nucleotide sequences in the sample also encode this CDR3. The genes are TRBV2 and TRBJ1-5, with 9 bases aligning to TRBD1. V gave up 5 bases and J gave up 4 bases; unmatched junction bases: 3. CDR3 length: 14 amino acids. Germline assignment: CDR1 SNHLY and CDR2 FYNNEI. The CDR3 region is CASSQGQGNQPQHF. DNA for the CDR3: TGTGCCAGCAGTCAGGGACAGGGTAATCAGCCCCAGCATTTT.

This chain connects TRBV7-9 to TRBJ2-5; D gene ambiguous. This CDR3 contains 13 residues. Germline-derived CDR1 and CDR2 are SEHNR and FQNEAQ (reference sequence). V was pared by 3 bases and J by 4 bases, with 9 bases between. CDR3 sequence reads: CASSLRPGETQYF. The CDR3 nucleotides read TGTGCCAGCAGCTTGCGACCAGGAGAGACCCAGTACTTC.